These T cell receptor beta chains were read from a single sample in a study of STAT5B mutations in CD4+ large granular lymphocyte leukemia. Profiling relied on immunoSEQ multiplex PCR, and the TCRdb table lists in-frame clones only, not all of them. The sample carries about 34,000 clones, 70% to 90% recorded once. Sequenced: CD4+ T cells from blood buffy coats. These receptors were obtained from a human donor in good health. Both conserved end residues are part of each CDR3. The order of the fields is D gene, V gene, clone size, J gene, CDR3 protein, CDR3 DNA. D genes are given only for firm matches. Size is omitted from some rows. Given values are once, few, many or a class for expanded clones.

D gene: NA; V gene: TRBV6-5; clone size: once; J gene: TRBJ1-1; CDR3 protein: CASSDTLNTEAFF; CDR3 DNA: TGTGCCAGCAGTGATACCTTGAACACTGAAGCTTTCTTT
D gene: NA; V gene: TRBV5-6; clone size: NA; J gene: TRBJ2-7; CDR3 protein: CASSSLGMTYEQYF; CDR3 DNA: TGTGCCAGCAGCTCCTTGGGGATGACCTACGAGCAGTACTTC
D gene: NA; V gene: TRBV4-3; clone size: NA; J gene: TRBJ2-1; CDR3 protein: CASSQWGVDNEQFF; CDR3 DNA: TGCGCCAGCAGCCAATGGGGGGTAGACAATGAGCAGTTCTTC
D gene: NA; V gene: TRBV9; clone size: NA; J gene: TRBJ2-7; CDR3 protein: CASSVATGSSTYEQYF; CDR3 DNA: TGTGCCAGCAGCGTAGCTACAGGCTCTTCTACCTACGAGCAGTACTTC
D gene: NA; V gene: TRBV6-6; clone size: NA; J gene: TRBJ2-3; CDR3 protein: CASSYSGTGATDTQYF; CDR3 DNA: TGTGCCAGCAGTTACTCCGGGACGGGGGCCACAGATACGCAGTATTTT
D gene: NA; V gene: TRBV19; clone size: NA; J gene: TRBJ1-3; CDR3 protein: CASSTGGSASGNTIYF; CDR3 DNA: TGTGCCAGTAGTACCGGAGGCAGCGCCTCTGGAAACACCATATATTTT
D gene: NA; V gene: TRBV30; clone size: NA; J gene: TRBJ2-1; CDR3 protein: CAWSVPLGRRNGNEQFF; CDR3 DNA: TGTGCCTGGAGTGTACCACTGGGGAGAAGGAACGGGAATGAGCAGTTCTTC
D gene: NA; V gene: TRBV10-1; clone size: NA; J gene: TRBJ1-1; CDR3 protein: CASKARDYTEAFF; CDR3 DNA: TGCGCCAGCAAAGCCAGGGATTACACTGAAGCTTTCTTT
D gene: TRBD2; V gene: TRBV9; clone size: NA; J gene: TRBJ2-1; CDR3 protein: CASSAGLAGVPYNEQFF; CDR3 DNA: TGTGCCAGCAGCGCAGGACTAGCGGGAGTCCCCTACAATGAGCAGTTCTTC
D gene: TRBD2; V gene: TRBV9; clone size: NA; J gene: TRBJ2-5; CDR3 protein: CASSVGGSLTQYF; CDR3 DNA: TGTGCCAGCAGCGTCGGGGGGTCTCTGACCCAGTACTTC
D gene: NA; V gene: TRBV4-1; clone size: NA; J gene: TRBJ1-1; CDR3 protein: CASSPPRTANTEAFF; CDR3 DNA: TGCGCCAGCAGCCCCCCCCGGACAGCTAACACTGAAGCTTTCTTT
D gene: NA; V gene: TRBV2; clone size: NA; J gene: TRBJ1-3; CDR3 protein: CASSRLGNTIYF; CDR3 DNA: TGTGCCAGCAGTCGTCTGGGAAACACCATATATTTT
D gene: TRBD1; V gene: TRBV18; clone size: NA; J gene: TRBJ1-6; CDR3 protein: CASSPTGQSYNSPLHF; CDR3 DNA: TGTGCCAGCTCACCCACGGGACAGAGTTATAATTCACCCCTCCACTTT
D gene: NA; V gene: TRBV28; clone size: once; J gene: TRBJ2-7; CDR3 protein: CASIKLRGREQYF; CDR3 DNA: TGTGCCAGCATTAAACTCCGAGGACGCGAGCAGTACTTC
D gene: NA; V gene: TRBV28; clone size: few; J gene: TRBJ1-1; CDR3 protein: CASSLGRNTEAFF; CDR3 DNA: TGTGCCAGCAGTTTAGGGAGAAACACTGAAGCTTTCTTT
D gene: NA; V gene: TRBV5-8; clone size: NA; J gene: TRBJ2-3; CDR3 protein: CASSLKDSTRDTQYF; CDR3 DNA: TGTGCCAGCAGCCTGAAGGATTCCACTAGAGATACGCAGTATTTT
D gene: TRBD1; V gene: TRBV27; clone size: NA; J gene: TRBJ2-6; CDR3 protein: CASSSGQGSSGANVLTF; CDR3 DNA: TGTGCCAGCAGTTCGGGACAGGGGTCCTCTGGGGCCAACGTCCTGACTTTC
D gene: NA; V gene: TRBV11-3; clone size: NA; J gene: TRBJ1-1; CDR3 protein: CASGANTEAFF; CDR3 DNA: TGTGCCAGCGGGGCGAACACTGAAGCTTTCTTT
D gene: TRBD2; V gene: TRBV5-8; clone size: NA; J gene: TRBJ2-4; CDR3 protein: CASSKRTSGYPNIQYF; CDR3 DNA: TGTGCCAGCAGCAAACGGACTAGCGGGTATCCAAACATTCAGTACTTC
D gene: TRBD1; V gene: TRBV4-3; clone size: NA; J gene: TRBJ1-1; CDR3 protein: CASSQIQGTEAFF; CDR3 DNA: TGCGCCAGCAGCCAGATACAGGGGACTGAAGCTTTCTTT
D gene: TRBD1; V gene: TRBV5-6; clone size: NA; J gene: TRBJ2-1; CDR3 protein: CASSWATGGAYNEQFF; CDR3 DNA: TGTGCCAGCAGCTGGGCTACAGGGGGCGCTTACAATGAGCAGTTCTTC
D gene: NA; V gene: TRBV7-2; clone size: NA; J gene: TRBJ2-1; CDR3 protein: CATARYAREQFF; CDR3 DNA: TGTGCCACCGCCCGATATGCCCGTGAGCAGTTCTTC
D gene: NA; V gene: TRBV5-1; clone size: few; J gene: TRBJ1-5; CDR3 protein: CASSSTGKSNQPQHF; CDR3 DNA: TGCGCCAGCAGCAGCACAGGGAAGAGCAATCAGCCCCAGCATTTT
D gene: NA; V gene: TRBV14; clone size: once; J gene: TRBJ1-2; CDR3 protein: CASSPSSYYGYTF; CDR3 DNA: TGTGCCAGCAGCCCTAGTAGCTACTATGGCTACACCTTC
D gene: NA; V gene: TRBV5-1; clone size: NA; J gene: TRBJ2-7; CDR3 protein: CASSWDGTRNEQYF; CDR3 DNA: TGCGCCAGCAGCTGGGACGGAACCCGGAACGAGCAGTACTTC
D gene: NA; V gene: TRBV5-1; clone size: NA; J gene: TRBJ2-5; CDR3 protein: CASSLKFSTWGRETQYF; CDR3 DNA: TGCGCCAGCAGCTTGAAGTTTTCTACGTGGGGGAGGGAGACCCAGTACTTC
D gene: TRBD1; V gene: TRBV6-5; clone size: NA; J gene: TRBJ1-4; CDR3 protein: CASSYGTGNEKLFF; CDR3 DNA: TGTGCCAGCAGTTATGGGACAGGGAATGAAAAACTGTTTTTT
D gene: TRBD2; V gene: TRBV10-3; clone size: NA; J gene: TRBJ2-5; CDR3 protein: CATQSRWTSGATYQETQYF; CDR3 DNA: TGTGCCACCCAGTCTAGGTGGACTAGCGGGGCGACGTACCAAGAGACCCAGTACTTC
D gene: NA; V gene: TRBV7-9; clone size: NA; J gene: TRBJ2-3; CDR3 protein: CASSLPRGQGNTQYF; CDR3 DNA: TGTGCCAGCAGCTTACCGCGGGGCCAGGGGAATACGCAGTATTTT
D gene: NA; V gene: TRBV7-2; clone size: NA; J gene: TRBJ1-6; CDR3 protein: CASSTGGEGNSPLHF; CDR3 DNA: TGTGCCAGCAGCACGGGGGGGGAGGGTAATTCACCCCTCCACTTT
D gene: NA; V gene: TRBV9; clone size: NA; J gene: TRBJ2-3; CDR3 protein: CASSVGHGQTDTQYF; CDR3 DNA: TGTGCCAGCAGCGTAGGCCACGGGCAGACAGATACGCAGTATTTT
D gene: TRBD1; V gene: TRBV6-5; clone size: NA; J gene: TRBJ2-7; CDR3 protein: CASSPPGTGRYEQYF; CDR3 DNA: TGTGCCAGCAGTCCCCCCGGGACAGGGCGGTACGAGCAGTACTTC
D gene: NA; V gene: TRBV4-3; clone size: NA; J gene: TRBJ2-2; CDR3 protein: CASSQPGATGGELFF; CDR3 DNA: TGCGCCAGCAGCCAACCCGGCGCCACAGGCGGGGAGCTGTTTTTT
D gene: NA; V gene: TRBV11-3; clone size: NA; J gene: TRBJ1-1; CDR3 protein: CASSFRARTEAFF; CDR3 DNA: TGTGCCAGCAGCTTCAGGGCGCGGACTGAAGCTTTCTTT
D gene: TRBD2; V gene: TRBV4-3; clone size: NA; J gene: TRBJ2-3; CDR3 protein: CASSQGWEAGVDTQYF; CDR3 DNA: TGCGCCAGCAGCCAAGGTTGGGAAGCGGGGGTCGATACGCAGTATTTT
D gene: NA; V gene: TRBV7-2; clone size: NA; J gene: TRBJ2-7; CDR3 protein: CASRLTIGGSSSYEQYF; CDR3 DNA: TGTGCCAGCAGACTCACGATTGGGGGATCTTCCTCTTACGAGCAGTACTTC
D gene: NA; V gene: TRBV5-4; clone size: NA; J gene: TRBJ2-2; CDR3 protein: CASSLIGRRRTGELFF; CDR3 DNA: TGTGCCAGCAGCTTGATCGGGAGAAGGAGGACCGGGGAGCTGTTTTTT
D gene: NA; V gene: TRBV12-5; clone size: NA; J gene: TRBJ1-5; CDR3 protein: CASGLASPASNQPQHF; CDR3 DNA: TGTGCTAGTGGTTTGGCCTCCCCAGCGAGCAATCAGCCCCAGCATTTT
D gene: NA; V gene: TRBV29-1; clone size: NA; J gene: TRBJ1-1; CDR3 protein: CSVEGQHTEAFF; CDR3 DNA: TGCAGCGTTGAAGGGCAGCACACTGAAGCTTTCTTT
D gene: NA; V gene: TRBV18; clone size: NA; J gene: TRBJ2-5; CDR3 protein: CASSPIGETQYF; CDR3 DNA: TGTGCCAGCTCACCTATCGGAGAGACCCAGTACTTC